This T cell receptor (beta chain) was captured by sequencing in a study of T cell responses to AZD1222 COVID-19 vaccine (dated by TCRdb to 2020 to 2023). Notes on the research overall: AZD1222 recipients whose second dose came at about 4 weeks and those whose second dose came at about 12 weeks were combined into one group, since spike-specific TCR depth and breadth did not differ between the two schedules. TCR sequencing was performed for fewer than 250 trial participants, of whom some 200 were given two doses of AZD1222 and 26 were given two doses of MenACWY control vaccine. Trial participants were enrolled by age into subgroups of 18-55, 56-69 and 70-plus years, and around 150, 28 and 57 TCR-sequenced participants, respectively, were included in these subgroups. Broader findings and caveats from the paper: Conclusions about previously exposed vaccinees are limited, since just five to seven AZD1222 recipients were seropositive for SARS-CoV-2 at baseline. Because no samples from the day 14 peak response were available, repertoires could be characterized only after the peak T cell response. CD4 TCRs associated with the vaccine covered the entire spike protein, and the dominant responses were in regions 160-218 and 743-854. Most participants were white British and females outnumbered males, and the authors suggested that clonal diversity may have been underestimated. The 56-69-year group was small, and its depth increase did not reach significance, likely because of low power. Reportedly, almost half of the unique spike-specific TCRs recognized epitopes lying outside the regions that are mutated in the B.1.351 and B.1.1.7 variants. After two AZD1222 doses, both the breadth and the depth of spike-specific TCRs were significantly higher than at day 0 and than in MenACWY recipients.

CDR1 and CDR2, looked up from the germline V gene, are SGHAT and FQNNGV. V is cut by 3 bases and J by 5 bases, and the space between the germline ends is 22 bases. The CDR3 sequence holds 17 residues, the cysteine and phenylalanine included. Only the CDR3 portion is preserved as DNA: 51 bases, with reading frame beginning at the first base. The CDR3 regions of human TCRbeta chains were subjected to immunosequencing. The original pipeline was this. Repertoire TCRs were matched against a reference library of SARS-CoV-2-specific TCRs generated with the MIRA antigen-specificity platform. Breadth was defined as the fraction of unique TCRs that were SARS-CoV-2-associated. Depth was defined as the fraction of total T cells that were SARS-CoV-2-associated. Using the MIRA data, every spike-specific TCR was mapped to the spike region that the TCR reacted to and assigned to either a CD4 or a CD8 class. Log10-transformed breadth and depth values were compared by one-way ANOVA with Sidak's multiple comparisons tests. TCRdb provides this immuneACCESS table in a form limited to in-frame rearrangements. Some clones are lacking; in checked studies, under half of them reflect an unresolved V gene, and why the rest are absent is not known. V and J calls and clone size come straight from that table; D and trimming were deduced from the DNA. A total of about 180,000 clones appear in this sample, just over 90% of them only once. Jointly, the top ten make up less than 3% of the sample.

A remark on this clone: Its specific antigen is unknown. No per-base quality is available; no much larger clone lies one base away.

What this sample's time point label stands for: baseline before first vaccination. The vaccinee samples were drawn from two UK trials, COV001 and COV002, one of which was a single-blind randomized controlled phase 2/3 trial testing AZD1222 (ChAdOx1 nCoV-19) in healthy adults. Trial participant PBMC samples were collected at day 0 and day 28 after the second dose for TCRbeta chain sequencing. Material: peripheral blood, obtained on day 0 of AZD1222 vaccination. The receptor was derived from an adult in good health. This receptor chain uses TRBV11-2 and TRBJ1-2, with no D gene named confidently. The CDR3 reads CASSFRVSFGELYGYTF. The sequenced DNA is TGTGCCAGCAGCTTTAGGGTCAGTTTTGGGGAACTATATGGCTACACCTTC. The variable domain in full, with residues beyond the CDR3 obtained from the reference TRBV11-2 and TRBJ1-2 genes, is EAGVAQSPRYKIIEKRQSVAFWCNPISGHATLYWYQQILGQGPKLLIQFQNNGVVDDSQLPKDRFSAERLKGVDSTLKIQPAKLEDSAVYLCASSFRVSFGELYGYTFGSGTRLTVV.